The source of this T cell receptor (beta chain) is a study of T cell repertoires in cytomegalovirus infection. Across the study: CMV infection plus the matching HLA type was flagged by public TCR beta signatures. Study-level points and caveats: CMV-specific TCR beta clonotypes restricted by HLA-C dominated the ex vivo response. CMV carriers with the relevant HLA were identified by cumulative public TCR beta family frequency.

Germline values: CDR1 SGHTA, CDR2 FQGTGA. Trimming removed 5 bases from V and 5 bases from J; junction bases left unmatched: 8. The CDR3 extends over 14 amino acids. MiXCR was run by TCRdb on the reads, yielding one entry per CDR3 protein. Of more than 150,000 distinct CDR3 sequences listed, 23% were seen once; the top ten hold around 9.9%. This clonotype came up many times. Its specificity is unknown. The sequencing input was PBMCs. This TCR was sampled from a human donor in good health (CMV status not recorded). Some clones in this sample may be carry-over from other donors' samples. The chain uses TRBV7-3 and TRBJ1-1; 7 bases agree with TRBD1. CDR3 nucleotides: TGTGCCAGCAGCCCGACAACGACAGGGACTGAAGCTTTCTTT. Its translation is CASSPTTTGTEAFF.